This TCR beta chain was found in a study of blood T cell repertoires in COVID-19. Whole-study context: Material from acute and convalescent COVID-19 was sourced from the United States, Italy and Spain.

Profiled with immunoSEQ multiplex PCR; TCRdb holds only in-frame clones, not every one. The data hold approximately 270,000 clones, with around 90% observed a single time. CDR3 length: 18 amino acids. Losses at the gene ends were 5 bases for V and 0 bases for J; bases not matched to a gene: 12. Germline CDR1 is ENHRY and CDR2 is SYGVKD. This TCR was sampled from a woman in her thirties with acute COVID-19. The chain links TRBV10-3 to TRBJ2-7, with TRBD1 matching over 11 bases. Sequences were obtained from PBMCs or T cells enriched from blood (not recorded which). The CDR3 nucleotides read TGTGCCATCAGTCGGGGGACAGGGGGAATAAAGAGCTCCTACGAGCAGTACTTC. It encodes CAISRGTGGIKSSYEQYF.